The clone carrying this T cell receptor (beta chain) was seen a handful of times. The sample comes from a study of blood T cell repertoires in COVID-19. Background on the study: Sites across the United States, Italy and Spain contributed samples from acute and convalescent COVID-19. Sources were T cells, B-cell-depleted T cells, or PBMCs; the material itself was cDNA or gDNA.

Germline loops: CDR1 SGHDT, CDR2 YYEEEE. The CDR3 contains 13 residues. The V gene lost 2 bases and the J gene lost 5 bases, with 9 bases spanning the gap. Under the authors' procedure: Scientists estimated how many nucleated cells there were by amplifying reference gene primers. The repertoire was sequenced with immunoSEQ multiplex PCR; TCRdb's copy has only in-frame clones and lacks some. The DNA was the basis for D and trimming; V, J and clone size are from that table. In the table there are approximately 530,000 clones, roughly nine tenths of which are singletons. Followed longitudinally, the Seattle patients had been enrolled during active infection.

The receptor comes from a woman aged 50 to 60 with COVID-19, enrolled during active disease. Material: peripheral blood. The chain joins TRBV5-6 to TRBJ2-3; D unresolved. The CDR3 DNA reads TGTGCCAGCAGCTTTTCGGGTGTAGATACGCAGTATTTT. This translates into CASSFSGVDTQYF.